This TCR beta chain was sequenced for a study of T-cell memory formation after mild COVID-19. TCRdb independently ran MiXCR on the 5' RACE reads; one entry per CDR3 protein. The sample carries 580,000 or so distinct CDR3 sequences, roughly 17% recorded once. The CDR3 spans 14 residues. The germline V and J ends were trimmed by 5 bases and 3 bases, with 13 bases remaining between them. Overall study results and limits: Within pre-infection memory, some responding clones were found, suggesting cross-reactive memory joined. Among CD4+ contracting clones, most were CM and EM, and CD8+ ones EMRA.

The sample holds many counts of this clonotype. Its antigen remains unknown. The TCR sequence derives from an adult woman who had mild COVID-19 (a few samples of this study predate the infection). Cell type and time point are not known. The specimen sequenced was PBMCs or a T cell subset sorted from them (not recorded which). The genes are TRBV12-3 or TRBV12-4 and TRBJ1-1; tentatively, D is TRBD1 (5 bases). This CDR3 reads CASSKGRMDTEAFF. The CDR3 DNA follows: TGTGCCAGCAGTAAGGGGCGCATGGACACTGAAGCTTTCTTT.